The present entry profiles one T cell receptor (beta chain) with its context. This CDR3 spans 16 amino acids. Per the germline V gene, CDR1 is LNHNV and CDR2 is YYDKDF (reference sequence). Trimming stripped 0 bases from V and 0 bases from J, with 6 bases between. This entry comes from a study of blood T cells in healthy people across ages. Using a J-beta primer mix together with a sample-barcoded 5' primer, a second PCR was run for roughly 6 to 12 cycles. Researchers report that a template-switch adaptor with 12 random nucleotides tagged each cDNA molecule. MiXCR was run by TCRdb on the 5' RACE reads, yielding one entry per CDR3 protein. The sample records about 640,000 distinct CDR3 sequences, roughly 50% being singletons.

The sample consisted of blood. The clonotype was recovered from a man in his 60s in good health. The chain uses TRBV15 and TRBJ2-6; D remains ambiguous. CDR3 protein: CATSRDPFSGANVLTF. For the CDR3, the DNA is TGTGCCACCAGCAGAGATCCCTTCTCTGGGGCCAACGTCCTGACTTTC.